This section outlines one T cell receptor beta chain sequence together with its context. The antigen is not known. The source of the sample is a study of stem cell transplantation in POMP-related autoinflammatory disease. Study as a whole: Defective thymoproteasomes were hypothesized to impair CD8+ T-cell positive selection. DNA chimerism showed 100% graft donor engraftment of neutrophils and platelets through one year.

The table came from immunoSEQ multiplex PCR; TCRdb's copy has only in-frame clones and leaves some out. The repertoire holds about 8,600 clones, 88% seen once, with around 15% in the top ten. The germline CDR1 and CDR2 sequences are SGDLS and YYNGEE. This CDR3 contains 15 residues. Deletions cut 4 bases from V and 4 bases from J, with 17 bases between. The study, taken as a whole, reports: A trend toward lower repertoire diversity and greater clonality appeared in every analyzed T-cell subset of PRAID patients. Unique TRB V-J gene pairings were limited in number in patients with PRAID.

This TCR was sampled from a human patient with POMP-related autoinflammation and immune dysregulation (PRAID). Some T cells may be supplied by the graft donor. This chain joins TRBV9 and TRBJ1-2; the D gene is possibly TRBD1 (5 bases). Sequences were derived from CD8+ T cells from PBMCs, sampled after stem cell transplantation. In nucleotides, the CDR3 is TGTGCCAGCAGCTTGAGCCCGGGGGGTGCCTATGGCTACACCTTC. Amino acids: CASSLSPGGAYGYTF.